Listed here are 8 T cell receptor beta chains from one sample, sequenced in a study of identical twins (dated by TCRdb to 2015 to 2016). The method behind the library was 5' RACE. Sequenced on an Illumina HiSeq 2000. Clones were called with MiXCR by TCRdb after fastp trimmed the public reads at Q25, and only in-frame beta chains were retained. One record per CDR3 amino acid sequence lists the most common genes and DNA. Recorded for this sample are nearly 650,000 distinct CDR3 sequences; 7.1% of them occurred a single time. Over 1.5% of the sample lies in the top ten. The sample was also linked to a second study, of yellow fever vaccine responses in identical twins.

The sample taken for sequencing was PBMCs. These receptors originate from a woman in her late teens or twenties in good health.

This clonotype turned up a few times. CDR3 sequence reads: CASKLRSGNTEAFF. In DNA, the CDR3 is TGTGCCAGCAAACTAAGGTCCGGGAACACTGAAGCTTTCTTT. The chain employs TRBV12-3 or TRBV12-4 and TRBJ1-1, with D unclear. The ends were cut back, 7 bases at V and 1 base at J, with 13 bases in the middle. This CDR3 region has 14 residues.

The chain employs TRBV24-1 and TRBJ2-5; 13 bases align to TRBD2. The CDR3 has 21 amino acids. Germline V CDR1 and CDR2: KGHDR, SFDVKD. V was pared by 5 bases and J by 5 bases, with 22 bases of the junction left unmatched. In DNA, the CDR3 is TGTGCCACCAGTGCCGGCAATCTTAGGACTAGCGGGAGAGGGGGTCTTGAGACCCAGTACTTC. Protein product: CATSAGNLRTSGRGGLETQYF.

This clonotype was seen repeatedly, ten times or more. The CDR3 DNA is TGTGCCAGCAGTGAAGAAATGTTAGCGGGAGGTATCTTTGGCTACAATGAGCAGTTCTTC. Protein sequence: CASSEEMLAGGIFGYNEQFF. This chain links TRBV2 with TRBJ2-1, with 10 bases aligning to TRBD2. CDR1 and CDR2 (germline): SNHLY, FYNNEI. The CDR3 length is 20 residues. The trim removed 1 base at V and 3 bases at J, leaving 15 bases unmatched.

The rearrangement joins TRBV5-4 to TRBJ1-1; maybe TRBD1 (5 bases). The CDR3 consists of 12 residues. V lost 7 bases to trimming and J lost 7 bases, with 14 bases between them. Per germline, CDR1 SGHNT and CDR2 YYREEE (reference sequence). Here the CDR3 DNA reads TGTGCCAGCGGACAAACCAGAGGTGAAGCTTTCTTT. Its translation is CASGQTRGEAFF. The full variable domain, completed using reference TRBV5-4 and TRBJ1-1, is ETGVTQSPTHLIKTRGQQVTLRCSSQSGHNTVSWYQQALGQGPQFIFQYYREEENGRGNFPPRFSGLQFPNYSSELNVNALELDDSALYLCASGQTRGEAFFGQGTRLTVV.

J is TRBJ2-1 and V is TRBV5-1, with 7 bases that match TRBD1. Per germline, CDR1 SGHRS and CDR2 YFSETQ. V dropped 5 bases and J dropped 6; count of bases not matched to a gene: 11. This CDR3 is 15 amino acids long. The CDR3 region has the DNA TGCGCCAGCAGTTATCCCGGGACAGCAATCAATGAGCAGTTCTTC. This encodes CASSYPGTAINEQFF.

This clonotype was recorded many times. This sequence joins TRBV29-1 and TRBJ2-7; a weak D match, TRBD1 (5 bases). The CDR3 has 11 amino acids. V lost 5 bases and J lost 2, with 7 bases in between. Germline V lookup: CDR1 SQVTM, CDR2 ANQGSEA. The CDR3 loop is CSVRQTYEQYF. The CDR3, as DNA: TGCAGCGTTAGACAGACCTACGAGCAGTACTTC.

CDR3 DNA: TGCAGTGCTAGATTGGGGCTAGATTCCGAGCAGTACTTC. As protein: CSARLGLDSEQYF. The V and J genes are TRBV20-1 and TRBJ2-7, with a weak D call TRBD1 (5 bases). The V end was cut by 2 bases, the J end by 6 bases, with 14 bases between. The CDR3 runs to 13 residues. The germline CDR1 and CDR2 sequences are DFQATT and SNEGSKA (reference sequence).

This clonotype was counted many times. This chain joins TRBV5-5 and TRBJ2-1; a weak D match, TRBD2 (6 bases). Germline-derived CDR1 and CDR2 are SGHKS and YYEKEE (reference sequence). This CDR3 region has 15 residues. The V end lost 0 bases, the J end lost 6 bases, and 13 bases lay between the germline ends. The CDR3 DNA sequence: TGTGCCAGCAGCTTGGGTGGCGGGGCGCCCAATGAGCAGTTCTTC. Translating it yields CASSLGGGAPNEQFF.